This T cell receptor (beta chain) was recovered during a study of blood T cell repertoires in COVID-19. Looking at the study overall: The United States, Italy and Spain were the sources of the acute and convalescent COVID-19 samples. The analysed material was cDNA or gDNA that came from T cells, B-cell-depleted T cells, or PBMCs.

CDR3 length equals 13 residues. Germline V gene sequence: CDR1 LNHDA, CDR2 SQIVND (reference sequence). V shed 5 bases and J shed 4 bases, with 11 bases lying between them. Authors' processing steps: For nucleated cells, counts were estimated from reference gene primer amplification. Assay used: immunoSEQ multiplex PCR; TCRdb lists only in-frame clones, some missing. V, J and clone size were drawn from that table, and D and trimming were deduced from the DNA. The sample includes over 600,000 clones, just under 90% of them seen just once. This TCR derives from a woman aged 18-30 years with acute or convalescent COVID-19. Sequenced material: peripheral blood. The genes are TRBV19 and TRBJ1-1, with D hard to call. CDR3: CASSPPVSTEAFF. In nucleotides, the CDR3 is TGTGCCAGTAGTCCGCCGGTGAGCACTGAAGCTTTCTTT.